This entry features one TCR beta chain sequence. This clonotype has at least ten counts. Its antigen target is currently unknown. Base qualities were left out, and no much larger clone turns up one base away. The sample comes from a study of blood T cells in healthy people across ages (dated by TCRdb to between 2014 and 2016). For context, the study as a whole: Template switching captured roughly one uniquely barcoded TCR beta cDNA molecule per two T cells in model experiments. Age-related changes in TCR beta repertoire diversity were measured in the study by deep sequencing normalized with unique cDNA molecular identifiers. Donors were grouped into four age groups: young (average roughly 17 years), middle-aged (39), aged (around 60) and long-lived (about 90). To avoid experimental bias, donors of different ages were randomly spread across the sequencing lanes. Using the same blood draw, the study looked at two additional independent replicas of 1 million unique cDNA reads for two donors, one aged 18 to 30 and the other aged 80 or older. Findings and caveats that apply to the study as a whole: Estimates of total diversity from one million sequenced T cells were regarded as lower bounds and underestimates. Because the CMV infection status of the donors was unknown, age-related changes in expanded clonotypes may potentially have been confounded. There was a strong correlation between observed TCR beta diversity and the percentage of naive T cells measured by flow cytometry. Observed TCR beta diversity per million T cells fell roughly linearly with age, and a significant reduction was already apparent by age approximately 40. Because profiling used bulk unsorted PBMCs, naive and antigen-experienced compartments could not be compared conclusively. The long-lived group showed more naive CD4+ T cells, fewer expanded clones and increased TCR diversity than the aged group, suggesting age selection.

Preparation of the library involved 5' RACE. The reads were generated on an Illumina HiSeq 2500. A second PCR of about 7 to 12 cycles was performed with a sample-barcoded 5' primer and a J-beta primer mix. A template-switch 5' adaptor carrying 12 random nucleotides introduced a unique molecular identifier onto each TCR beta cDNA molecule. Each sample yielded at least 3 million CDR3-containing paired-end reads. First-strand cDNA synthesis was performed from all RNA using the Mint cDNA synthesis kit, with priming by a TRBC-specific oligonucleotide. Following uracil-DNA glycosylase treatment, a first 18-cycle PCR with universal primers M1SS and BC2_uni_R was performed on all cDNA. As for how the authors treated the data: For normalization, 1 million high-quality reads were randomly selected from each sample, with every read carrying a distinct molecular identifier. Instead of being binned into consensus sequences, reads that shared molecular identifiers were thrown out. MiTCR, run with a Q25 quality threshold and the strictest error-elimination algorithm, handled CDR3 identification, clonotype clustering and error correction. A nonparametric unseen species model using Euler transformation provided a lower-bound estimate of total TCR beta diversity. The public reads were quality trimmed at Q25 with fastp and then assembled into clones with MiXCR by TCRdb, keeping productive beta chains. Rows are combined by CDR3 protein, so each entry shows the most common genes and DNA. Clone size and V and J calls follow TCRdb, not the original study. The sample includes 800,000 or so distinct CDR3 sequences, with 46% observed a single time. About a sixth of the sample comes from the top ten.

The 39 donors, aged roughly 6 to 95 years, were systemically healthy Caucasian individuals from Russia. Each donor gave around 9 milliliters of peripheral blood, collected into EDTA-treated Vacutainer tubes. Ficoll-Paque density-gradient centrifugation was used to isolate PBMCs, with at least 6 million obtained per sample. Trizol reagent was used to extract total RNA from PBMCs, with at least 5.5 micrograms per sample. For every donor, an aliquot of PBMCs went through flow cytometry to measure the percentages of naive CD45RAhigh/CD27high T cells. V drops 0 bases and J drops 6 bases, leaving 6 bases in between. Spanning cysteine to phenylalanine, the CDR3 consists of 12 amino acids. The CDR3 DNA has 36 bases and is translated from base 1. Via the germline V gene, CDR1 is SGHRS and CDR2 YFSETQ.

The sample taken for sequencing was blood. This receptor was taken from a man at least 80 years old in good health. The rearrangement joined TRBV5-1 to TRBJ1-2; the D segment cannot be called with confidence. The CDR3 protein: CASSLDGDGYTF. The sequenced DNA: TGCGCCAGCAGCTTGGACGGGGATGGCTACACCTTC.